What follows are 28 T cell receptor beta chains derived from one specimen sequenced in a study of monozygotic twins with inflammatory bowel disease. Reanalyzing the 5' RACE reads, TCRdb keeps one entry per CDR3 protein, without DNA. Its table lists 300,000 to 400,000 distinct CDR3 sequences. Sequencing was carried out using blood. The receptors here all came from a human donor with ulcerative colitis or Crohn's disease, or a healthy co-twin of an affected twin (not recorded which).

The chain uses TRBV20-1 and TRBJ2-3. Germline V gives CDR1 DFQATT, CDR2 SNEGSKA (reference sequence). The CDR3 length is 14 residues. The CDR3 loop reads CSARSSTSKDTQYF.

The gene calls are TRBV20-1 and TRBJ2-5; TCRdb's D gene call, TRBD1, goes unchecked for lack of DNA. CDR1 and CDR2 from the germline V gene are DFQATT and SNEGSKA (reference sequence). The CDR3 consists of 13 residues. CDR3 amino acids: CMQAGHSGETQYF.

The rearrangement joins TRBV27 to TRBJ2-7; TCRdb selects TRBD1, and the lack of DNA leaves this call unchecked. The germline V gene encodes CDR1 MNHEY and CDR2 SMNVEV (reference sequence). CDR3 size: 16 residues. This CDR3 reads CASSYTGIRSSYEQYF.

The gene calls are TRBV7-9 and TRBJ2-1; checking the TCRdb D call of TRBD2 is not possible without DNA. Germline-derived CDR1 and CDR2 are SEHNR and FQNEAQ (reference sequence). This CDR3 region has 16 residues. CDR3 sequence reads: CASSSGTSGPYNEQFF.

The V and J genes are TRBV7-2 and TRBJ2-1; TCRdb returns TRBD1, unconfirmable since there is no DNA. CDR1 SGHTA and CDR2 FQGNSA come from the germline V gene. The CDR3 length is 13 residues. This CDR3 is CASRPGQYNEQFF. Full variable domain (outside the CDR3, taken from reference TRBV7-2 and TRBJ2-1): GAGVSQSPSNKVTEKGKDVELRCDPISGHTALYWYRQSLGQGLEFLIYFQGNSAPDKSGLPSDRFSAERTGGSVSTLTIQRTQQEDSAVYLCASRPGQYNEQFFGPGTRLTVL.

V usage is TRBV3-1 and J usage is TRBJ2-5; the TCRdb D gene call, TRBD2, has no DNA to confirm it. From germline, CDR1 is LGHDT and CDR2 YNNKEL (reference sequence). This CDR3 contains 15 residues. CDR3 region: CASSPLATRLETQYF.

This chain uses TRBV20-1 with TRBJ2-3; TCRdb reports TRBD1, a call that lacks DNA to check it against. The germline V gene encodes CDR1 DFQATT and CDR2 SNEGSKA (reference sequence). The CDR3 runs to 14 residues. The CDR3 loop is CSANGDPRTDTQYF.

The J gene is TRBJ2-2, the V gene TRBV5-1. Germline V gene sequence: CDR1 SGHRS, CDR2 YFSETQ. The CDR3 extends over 15 amino acids. The CDR3: CASSTSPQNTGELFF.

The chain recombines TRBV12-3 or TRBV12-4 with TRBJ2-6. CDR3 length equals 16 residues. The CDR3 protein is CASSLSWLSGANVLTF.

The chain employs TRBV6-6 and TRBJ2-7. Germline CDR1 is MNHNY and CDR2 is SVGAGI (reference sequence). The CDR3 has 13 amino acids. The CDR3 spells CASSDRTEYEQYF.

The chain links TRBV5-1 to TRBJ2-3; TCRdb names TRBD1, which stays unverified in the absence of DNA. Germline CDR1 reads SGHRS; CDR2 reads YFSETQ. The CDR3 is 13 residues long. The CDR3 protein is CASSLTGEGTQYF.

CDR3 sequence reads: CASSPRSSGGTKNIQYF. V and J are TRBV7-9 and TRBJ2-4; absent DNA, TCRdb's TRBD2 call cannot be checked. The V gene's germline CDR1 is SEHNR and CDR2 FQNEAQ (reference sequence). CDR3 length: 17 amino acids.

The genes are TRBV27 and TRBJ2-7; the D call from TCRdb, TRBD1, cannot be confirmed without DNA. The germline gives CDR1 MNHEY, CDR2 SMNVEV (reference sequence). The CDR3 is 16 amino acids. CDR3 protein: CASSLSPPAGFYEQYF.

This chain uses TRBV2 with TRBJ2-7; absent DNA, TCRdb's TRBD1 call cannot be checked. Germline V gives CDR1 SNHLY, CDR2 FYNNEI. This CDR3 has 15 amino acids. This CDR3 reads CASSERGTGSGEQYF.

The CDR3 sequence is CASSLTPGIYGYTF. This chain uses TRBV27 with TRBJ1-2; TCRdb picks TRBD1, but there is no DNA to check that call. The CDR3 runs 14 residues. Germline V lookup: CDR1 MNHEY, CDR2 SMNVEV (reference sequence).

The chain combines TRBV4-1 with TRBJ2-2. The CDR3 spans 16 residues. Looked up from germline, CDR1 is MGHRA and CDR2 is YSYEKL. The CDR3 is CASSQVNLVEVGELFF.

The V and J genes are TRBV3-1 and TRBJ1-3. The CDR3 spans 13 residues. The germline gives CDR1 LGHDT, CDR2 YNNKEL (reference sequence). CDR3 residues: CASSQEAQNTIYF. The full variable domain, rest sourced from reference TRBV3-1 and TRBJ1-3, is DTAVSQTPKYLVTQMGNDKSIKCEQNLGHDTMYWYKQDSKKFLKIMFSYNNKELIINETVPNRFSPKSPDKAHLNLHINSLELGDSAVYFCASSQEAQNTIYFGEGSWLTVV.

The chain employs TRBV20-1 and TRBJ1-2; TCRdb selects TRBD1, and the lack of DNA leaves this call unchecked. The CDR3 length is 13 residues. Germline CDR1 reads DFQATT; CDR2 reads SNEGSKA (reference sequence). The CDR3 region is CSASDPQGYGYTF.

J is TRBJ2-7 and V is TRBV20-1; without DNA, the TCRdb call of TRBD1 cannot be checked. The CDR3 consists of 15 residues. CDR1 and CDR2 from the germline V gene are DFQATT and SNEGSKA (reference sequence). CDR3 amino acids: CSARSVRNGGYEQYF.

The chain carries TRBV19 and TRBJ2-1. The CDR3 runs 15 residues. CDR1 LNHDA and CDR2 SQIVND come from the germline V gene (reference sequence). CDR3 sequence: CASSGIGVPYNEQFF.

This chain connects TRBV4-3 to TRBJ2-3. The germline V gene encodes CDR1 LGHNA and CDR2 YSLEER. The CDR3 totals 15 residues. CDR3 region: CASSQDSSSTDTQYF.

The chain has TRBV5-1 and TRBJ1-1. Germline lookup yields CDR1 SGHRS and CDR2 YFSETQ. This CDR3 is 14 amino acids long. CDR3: CASSSGEVSTEAFF. The whole variable domain, filled in from reference TRBV5-1 and TRBJ1-1, reads KAGVTQTPRYLIKTRGQQVTLSCSPISGHRSVSWYQQTPGQGLQFLFEYFSETQRNKGNFPGRFSGRQFSNSRSEMNVSTLELGDSALYLCASSSGEVSTEAFFGQGTRLTVV.

This chain joins TRBV6-1 and TRBJ2-1; TCRdb names TRBD1, which stays unverified in the absence of DNA. The CDR3 has 16 residues. Germline V CDR1 and CDR2: MNHNS, SASEGT. CDR3 in amino acids: CASSPPGSSSYNEQFF.

This chain's CDR3 is CASSRDRETEAFF. The V call is TRBV6-5, the J call TRBJ1-1; TCRdb gives TRBD1 as the D gene, but with no DNA this cannot be confirmed. CDR1 MNHEY and CDR2 SVGAGI come from the germline V gene. The CDR3 extends over 13 amino acids.

J is TRBJ2-1 and V is TRBV6-1; TCRdb selects TRBD1, and the lack of DNA leaves this call unchecked. CDR3 size: 16 residues. Germline V CDR1 and CDR2: MNHNS, SASEGT. The chain's CDR3 is CASSDMGGASYNEQFF.

The chain carries TRBV19 and TRBJ2-3; checking the TCRdb D call of TRBD1 is not possible without DNA. Germline loops: CDR1 LNHDA, CDR2 SQIVND (reference sequence). This CDR3 has 15 residues. CDR3: CASSITRGGPDTQYF.

The V gene is TRBV27, the J gene TRBJ1-1. Germline CDR1 and CDR2: MNHEY and SMNVEV (reference sequence). The CDR3 runs to 15 residues. CDR3 loop: CASSQSGGIWSEAFF.

This chain connects TRBV7-7 to TRBJ2-7; TCRdb designates TRBD2, a call that cannot be tested without DNA. This CDR3 has 14 amino acids. CDR1 and CDR2 (germline): SSHAT, FNYEAQ (reference sequence). CDR3 amino acids: CASSPGLDRNEQYF.